This T cell receptor beta chain was profiled in a study of regulatory T cells in long-lasting Graves disease. Findings of the study overall: Persistent patients shared more public clonotypes (roughly 2,800) than new patients (approximately 900). The study found TRBV28, TRBJ1-2 and TRBJ2-5 favored in persistent disease.

This clonotype has a count of ten or more. The target antigen is unknown. Assembly of TCR beta libraries relied on iRepertoire HTBI primers together with Arm-PCR of CDR3 regions. MiXCR was run by TCRdb on the multiplex PCR reads, yielding one entry per CDR3 protein. The sample holds 350,000 to 450,000 distinct CDR3 sequences; about 15% are singletons and the top ten take around 17%. This sample's time point: newly diagnosed GD, antithyroid drugs for less than 3 months. From PBMCs, RNA was extracted and then used to make the TCR library. The CDR3 runs 17 residues. J gave up 2 bases and V 0 bases, and 10 bases lay outside the gene matches. CDR1 is SGHTS and CDR2 is YDEGEE in the germline V gene. This same sample was also taken into another study, of T cells in Graves' hyperthyroidism and ophthalmopathy. This second study says: A first-round RT-PCR of the TCR CDR3 used the HTBI primer set.

This sequence joins TRBV5-8 and TRBJ2-7; 8 bases are shared with TRBD1. The receptor was isolated from a woman in her thirties with Graves disease. The sequencing here drew on peripheral blood mononuclear cells (PBMCs), taken at new diagnosis, from a patient treated with antithyroid drugs. The CDR3 is CASSLVIRGLTPYEQYF. The CDR3, as DNA: TGTGCCAGCAGCTTGGTAATCAGGGGGCTTACTCCCTACGAGCAGTACTTC.